A single sample gave rise to the 30 T cell receptor beta chains below, sequenced in a study of cytomegalovirus exposure and HLA in healthy donors. The PCR ran on 60 Vbeta and 13 Jbeta primers. The protocol was immunoSEQ multiplex PCR, while the TCRdb copy is restricted to in-frame clones and leaves out a portion. The profile shows 95,000 to 150,000 clones, about 62% of them singletons. Sequenced input: PBMCs. These TCRs come from a middle-aged woman in good health and CMV-seropositive.

The V and J genes are TRBV27 and TRBJ2-5; TRBD2 might be the D (5 bases). The DNA end lines up better with TRBJ2-7; the J call may be wrong. The germline CDR1 and CDR2 sequences are MNHEY and SMNVEV (reference sequence). The CDR3 has 15 residues. The CDR3 loop reads CASSSPTGSSYEQYF. The DNA for the CDR3 is TGTGCCAGCAGTTCACCTACGGGAAGCTCCTACGAGCAGTACTTC.

The chain carries TRBV4-3 and TRBJ2-7, with TRBD1 matching over 7 bases. Germline lookup yields CDR1 LGHNA and CDR2 YSLEER. V lost 4 bases and J lost 6; bases outside the gene matches: 9. CDR3 length: 14 residues. Here the CDR3 reads CASSLSEQGTEQYF. CDR3 DNA sequence: TGCGCCAGCAGCCTGAGTGAACAGGGGACCGAGCAGTACTTC.

This clone was recorded a few times. The rearrangement links TRBV6-6 to TRBJ2-7, with 8 bases lining up with TRBD1. The CDR3 contains 14 residues. Germline CDR1 and CDR2: MNHNY and SVGAGI (reference sequence). V was pared by 6 bases and J by 3 bases, with 7 bases of the junction left unmatched. CDR3 sequence: CASSRSDRGYEQYF. The CDR3 DNA is TGTGCCAGCAGCCGATCCGACAGGGGCTACGAGCAGTACTTC.

This chain joins TRBV7-9 and TRBJ2-3, with D tentatively TRBD1 (6 bases). This CDR3 spans 13 amino acids. Germline assignment: CDR1 SEHNR and CDR2 FQNEAQ (reference sequence). V lost 4 bases to trimming and J lost 2 bases, with 7 bases between them. The CDR3 region is CASSSGHTDTQYF. The CDR3 DNA follows: TGTGCCAGCAGCTCGGGACACACAGATACGCAGTATTTT.

The J gene is TRBJ2-7, the V gene TRBV11-3, with a tentative D call TRBD1 (5 bases). V lost 5 bases and J 3 bases, leaving 8 bases between the germline ends. The CDR3 spans 12 residues. The germline CDR1 and CDR2 sequences are SGHNT and YENEEA. The CDR3 DNA is TGTGCCAGCAGCAACAGGAGCTACGAGCAGTACTTC. Encoded protein: CASSNRSYEQYF.

This clone was recorded once. Its ends do not fully match the called genes, so a read error is possible. The chain couples TRBV5-4 to TRBJ1-3; D is unresolved. Germline values: CDR1 SGHNT, CDR2 YYREEE (reference sequence). This CDR3 spans 15 amino acids. The CDR3 DNA reads as TGTGCTAGCAGCTTGGGCGGAGACTCTGGAAACACCATATATTTT. This gives the protein CASSLGGDSGNTIYF.

The V call is TRBV5-1, the J call TRBJ2-7; weak D call: TRBD1 (5 bases). The V gene lost 0 bases and the J gene lost 5 bases, with 9 bases spanning the gap. This CDR3 is 13 amino acids long. Per germline, CDR1 SGHRS and CDR2 YFSETQ. The DNA for the CDR3 is TGCGCCAGCAGCTTGGGGGCAGGGAACGAGCAGTACTTC. It specifies CASSLGAGNEQYF.

The genes are TRBV9 and TRBJ2-5, with 10 nucleotides matching TRBD1. The ends lost 4 bases at V and 5 bases at J; junction bases unmatched: 11. Germline-derived CDR1 and CDR2 are SGDLS and YYNGEE. The CDR3 is made up of 16 amino acids. The CDR3 here is CASSPSGTGVYETQYF. CDR3 DNA sequence: TGTGCCAGCAGCCCATCAGGGACAGGGGTGTACGAGACCCAGTACTTC.

This clone was seen a single time. The V gene is TRBV29-1, the J gene TRBJ1-3; D remains unclear. This CDR3 has 14 residues. Looked up from germline, CDR1 is SQVTM and CDR2 is ANQGSEA. V was cut by 5 bases and J by 4 bases, with 15 bases left in between. In DNA form, the CDR3 reads TGCAGCGTTTCCCGACTTGCTGCCGGAAACACCATATATTTT. Residues: CSVSRLAAGNTIYF.

The table lists this clone with a count of one. J is TRBJ2-1 and V is TRBV19, with D hard to call. V was clipped by 1 base and J by 5 bases, with 9 bases between them. The CDR3 totals 14 residues. Germline V CDR1 and CDR2: LNHDA, SQIVND (reference sequence). CDR3: CASSIGLLDNEQFF. In nucleotides, the CDR3 is TGTGCCAGTAGTATAGGACTCCTCGACAATGAGCAGTTCTTC. Complete variable domain (other parts from reference TRBV19 and TRBJ2-1): DGGITQSPKYLFRKEGQNVTLSCEQNLNHDAMYWYRQDPGQGLRLIYYSQIVNDFQKGDIAEGYSVSREKKESFPLTVTSAQKNPTAFYLCASSIGLLDNEQFFGPGTRLTVL.

The rearrangement links TRBV7-2 to TRBJ1-1; TRBD1 matches 7 bases. CDR1 SGHTA and CDR2 FQGNSA come from the germline V gene. The CDR3 has 14 amino acids. The V segment lost 5 bases and the J segment 4 bases; nucleotides outside the gene matches: 7. CDR3 nucleotide sequence: TGTGCCAGCAGCGGCAGGGGGTTGTTCACTGAAGCTTTCTTT. Its translation: CASSGRGLFTEAFF.

This clone was picked up a small number of times. The chain uses TRBV10-3 and TRBJ2-1; D gene unclear. The CDR3 sequence is 14 residues long. V shed 0 bases and J shed 3 bases, with 6 bases lying between them. CDR1 and CDR2 (germline): ENHRY, SYGVKD. CDR3 in DNA: TGTGCCATCAGTGAGTCGCGCAACTACAATGAGCAGTTCTTC. It codes for CAISESRNYNEQFF.

Only a few counts were recorded for this clone. The J gene is TRBJ2-1, the V gene TRBV5-4; TRBD1 might be the D (5 bases). CDR1 is SGHNT and CDR2 is YYREEE in the germline V gene (reference sequence). Trimming pared 1 base from V and 4 bases from J, leaving 6 bases between. This CDR3 is built from 13 residues. The CDR3 is CASSLKGYNEQFF. The CDR3 coding sequence is TGTGCCAGCAGCTTGAAGGGGTACAATGAGCAGTTCTTC.

This chain uses TRBV6-5 with TRBJ2-7, with D unclear. Per the germline V gene, CDR1 is MNHEY and CDR2 is SVGAGI. Trimming cost V 3 bases and J 1 base, with 13 bases left between them. This CDR3 region has 15 residues. The CDR3 DNA sequence: TGTGCCAGCAGTTATACTGCCCGCGAATCCTACGAGCAGTACTTC. This translates into CASSYTARESYEQYF.

The sample holds a few counts of this clone. The rearrangement links TRBV9 to TRBJ2-6; no firm D call. The germline V gene encodes CDR1 SGDLS and CDR2 YYNGEE. V lost 0 bases to trimming and J lost 3 bases, with 7 bases between them. The CDR3 loop spans 15 amino acids. The CDR3 region is CASSVGPIGANVLTF. CDR3 nucleotide sequence: TGTGCCAGCAGCGTAGGGCCAATTGGGGCCAACGTCCTGACTTTC.

The J gene is TRBJ2-1, the V gene TRBV7-2, with 8 bases lining up with TRBD2. This CDR3 contains 15 residues. The germline V gene encodes CDR1 SGHTA and CDR2 FQGNSA. The ends lost 5 bases at V and 6 bases at J; junction bases unmatched: 9. In nucleotides, the CDR3 is TGTGCCAGCAGCCCCGGGGGGGGGCCGGGCAATGAGCAGTTCTTC. Its protein is CASSPGGGPGNEQFF.

The chain carries TRBV5-4 and TRBJ2-7, with 10 bases aligning to TRBD1. The V and J ends lost 4 bases and 4 bases, in that order; junction bases with no gene match: 2. The germline V gene encodes CDR1 SGHNT and CDR2 YYREEE (reference sequence). The CDR3 loop spans 13 amino acids. The CDR3 nucleotides are TGTGCCAGCAGCGGGGACAGGGGTTACGAGCAGTACTTC. Translating it yields CASSGDRGYEQYF. Supplemented by reference TRBV5-4 and TRBJ2-7, the full variable domain reads ETGVTQSPTHLIKTRGQQVTLRCSSQSGHNTVSWYQQALGQGPQFIFQYYREEENGRGNFPPRFSGLQFPNYSSELNVNALELDDSALYLCASSGDRGYEQYFGPGTRLTVT.

The chain combines TRBV5-1 with TRBJ1-2, with D uncertain. The CDR3 has 15 amino acids. The germline V gene encodes CDR1 SGHRS and CDR2 YFSETQ. The germline V and J ends were trimmed by 5 bases and 5 bases, with 19 bases remaining between them. The CDR3 DNA sequence: TGCGCCAGCAGACCTGGCGGCGGGGAAACTTATGGCTACACCTTC. Amino acids: CASRPGGGETYGYTF.

The V call is TRBV7-8, the J call TRBJ2-2; 11 bases are shared with TRBD2. The CDR3 extends over 15 amino acids. CDR1 and CDR2 from the germline V gene are SGHVS and FQNEAQ. After removal of 5 bases from V and 6 bases from J, the junction contained 5 bases not matched to a gene. The CDR3 here is CASSVTSGSPGELFF. As DNA, the CDR3 is TGTGCCAGCAGCGTCACTAGCGGGAGCCCCGGGGAGCTGTTTTTT.

The chain uses TRBV5-1 and TRBJ2-1; TRBD1 agrees at 9 bases. The germline gives CDR1 SGHRS, CDR2 YFSETQ. The CDR3 has 13 residues. Trimming took 4 bases from V and 6 from J; bases not matched to a gene: 2. CDR3 sequence: CASSQTGGNEQFF. CDR3 nucleotide sequence: TGCGCCAGCAGCCAGACAGGGGGCAATGAGCAGTTCTTC.

The chain combines TRBV2 with TRBJ2-5, with 11 bases fitting TRBD2. This CDR3 is built from 16 residues. J gave up 7 bases and V 2 bases, and 9 bases lay outside the gene matches. Per germline, CDR1 SNHLY and CDR2 FYNNEI. In DNA form, the CDR3 reads TGTGCCAGCAGTGAAAAGGGACTAGCGGCGTCGAGGACCCAGTACTTC. This encodes CASSEKGLAASRTQYF.

The chain has TRBV28 and TRBJ1-5; a weak D match, TRBD1 (6 bases). Germline values: CDR1 MDHEN, CDR2 SYDVKM. The CDR3 totals 13 residues. V was trimmed by 5 bases and J by 11 bases, leaving 16 bases between them. This chain's CDR3 is CASSAQGSWTQHF. The CDR3 DNA reads TGTGCCAGCAGTGCCCAGGGGAGCTGGACCCAGCATTTT. The full variable domain, its missing parts supplied by reference TRBV28 and TRBJ1-5, is DVKVTQSSRYLVKRTGEKVFLECVQDMDHENMFWYRQDPGLGLRLIYFSYDVKMKEKGDIPEGYSVSREKKERFSLILESASTNQTSMYLCASSAQGSWTQHFGDGTRLSIL.

This rearrangement joins TRBV12-2 to TRBJ1-6; TRBD1, the table's D call, was not compared with the DNA. TRBV12-2 corresponds to a pseudogene. The CDR3 length is 17 residues. The CDR3 sequence: CASRTTGYPPYNSPLHF. The CDR3 bases are TGTGCAAGTCGCACAACAGGGTATCCGCCGTATAATTCACCCCTCCACTTT.

The chain has TRBV7-6 and TRBJ2-3, with 14 bases matching TRBD2. With 5 bases clipped from V and 8 bases from J, the junction kept 15 bases outside the gene matches. CDR1 SGHVS and CDR2 FNYEAQ come from the germline V gene. The CDR3 covers 18 residues. For the CDR3, the DNA is TGTGCCAGCAGCCGTCTCCCGGGACTAGCGGGAGTGGGGGGTACGCAGTATTTT. This translates into CASSRLPGLAGVGGTQYF.

This chain connects TRBV18 to TRBJ2-5, with 8 nucleotides matching TRBD1. This CDR3 comprises 13 residues. Germline CDR1 KGHSH, CDR2 LQKENI. J lost 5 bases, V lost 3 bases, and 2 bases had no gene match. The CDR3 here is CASSPTGGETQYF. The CDR3 DNA follows: TGTGCCAGCTCACCTACAGGGGGTGAGACCCAGTACTTC. The full variable domain, rest sourced from reference TRBV18 and TRBJ2-5, is NAGVMQNPRHLVRRRGQEARLRCSPMKGHSHVYWYRQLPEEGLKFMVYLQKENIIDESGMPKERFSAEFPKEGPSILRIQQVVRGDSAAYFCASSPTGGETQYFGPGTRLLVL.

This rearrangement joins TRBV11-2 to TRBJ2-3; 11 nucleotides match TRBD2. Germline V gene data show CDR1 as SGHAT and CDR2 as FQNNGV. V lost 5 bases, J lost 0 bases, and 13 bases stayed unmatched. The CDR3 runs to 19 residues. The CDR3: CASSPRLAGQKPSTDTQYF. DNA of the CDR3: TGTGCCAGCAGCCCCCGACTAGCGGGACAAAAGCCGAGCACAGATACGCAGTATTTT. Full variable domain (outside the CDR3, taken from reference TRBV11-2 and TRBJ2-3): EAGVAQSPRYKIIEKRQSVAFWCNPISGHATLYWYQQILGQGPKLLIQFQNNGVVDDSQLPKDRFSAERLKGVDSTLKIQPAKLEDSAVYLCASSPRLAGQKPSTDTQYFGPGTRLTVL.

This clone was observed a few times. This chain connects TRBV5-1 to TRBJ2-1; 7 nucleotides agree with TRBD1. This CDR3 has 18 amino acids. J was trimmed by 0 bases and V by 3 bases; bases with no gene match: 12. Germline V gene data show CDR1 as SGHRS and CDR2 as YFSETQ. The CDR3, as DNA: TGCGCCAGCAGCTGGCCGGGACAGCGTTCCAGCTCCTACAATGAGCAGTTCTTC. It translates to CASSWPGQRSSSYNEQFF. The full variable domain, with the rest looked up from reference TRBV5-1 and TRBJ2-1, is KAGVTQTPRYLIKTRGQQVTLSCSPISGHRSVSWYQQTPGQGLQFLFEYFSETQRNKGNFPGRFSGRQFSNSRSEMNVSTLELGDSALYLCASSWPGQRSSSYNEQFFGPGTRLTVL.

A note on this clone: The junction does not match germline at one end; this may be a read error. CDR3 in DNA: TGTGCCAGTAGTATGCCACAGGGGGCCAACTATGGCTACCCCTTC. It is translated as CASSMPQGANYGYPF. The chain uses TRBV19 and TRBJ1-2; TRBD1 aligns across 9 bases. The V gene's germline CDR1 is LNHDA and CDR2 SQIVND (reference sequence). The CDR3 is made up of 15 amino acids.

This clone appeared a few times. The chain uses TRBV28 and TRBJ1-1; no reliable D call. The germline gives CDR1 MDHEN, CDR2 SYDVKM. The CDR3 is 16 residues long. Trimming took off 4 bases at V and 0 bases at J, with 15 bases between the two ends. The CDR3 here is CASSWGGLGMNTEAFF. In nucleotides, the CDR3 is TGTGCCAGCAGTTGGGGAGGGTTAGGGATGAACACTGAAGCTTTCTTT. The full variable domain, completed using reference TRBV28 and TRBJ1-1, is DVKVTQSSRYLVKRTGEKVFLECVQDMDHENMFWYRQDPGLGLRLIYFSYDVKMKEKGDIPEGYSVSREKKERFSLILESASTNQTSMYLCASSWGGLGMNTEAFFGQGTRLTVV.

The rearrangement links TRBV19 to TRBJ2-7; 10 positions agree with TRBD2. This CDR3 has 15 residues. Germline CDR1 and CDR2: LNHDA and SQIVND (reference sequence). V lost 5 bases, J lost 2 bases, and 6 bases stayed unmatched. In DNA, the CDR3 is TGTGCCAGTAGTGCCATAGCGGGAGGAACCTACGAGCAGTACTTC. As protein: CASSAIAGGTYEQYF.